A single sample gave rise to the 22 T cell receptor beta chains below, sequenced in a study of shared clonotypes between healthy human individuals. Only in-frame clones appear in the TCRdb table, and some are missing; sequencing was by immunoSEQ multiplex PCR. The data hold roughly 2.4 million clones, with 90% to 96% observed a single time. Source material: naive CD4+ T cells sorted from blood. Regarding subset: CD45RA+ positively selected. The receptors stem from a man in his late teens or twenties in good health.

The chain links TRBV6-5 to TRBJ1-4; D uncertain. V was shortened by 0 bases and J by 7 bases, with 12 bases between the two germline ends. Germline CDR1 reads MNHEY; CDR2 reads SVGAGI. CDR3 length: 15 residues. The CDR3 DNA is TGTGCCAGCAGTTACTCGGGATCTCGAGCTGAAAAACTGTTTTTT. Protein product: CASSYSGSRAEKLFF.

This clone was found a few times. In nucleotides, the CDR3 is TGTGCCAGCAGACGTTCACTGAGCTATGGCTACACCTTC. It specifies CASRRSLSYGYTF. This sequence joins TRBV6-5 and TRBJ1-2; D not resolved. The CDR3 runs to 13 residues. Trimming took 6 bases from V and 4 from J, leaving 12 bases between them. CDR1 and CDR2 from the germline V gene are MNHEY and SVGAGI.

The chain couples TRBV11-2 to TRBJ2-2; D uncertain. Trimming stripped 8 bases from V and 7 bases from J, with 14 bases between. CDR3 size: 13 residues. Germline V CDR1 and CDR2: SGHAT, FQNNGV. The chain's CDR3 is CASAPGENGELFF. The DNA of the CDR3 is TGTGCCAGCGCCCCTGGAGAGAACGGGGAGCTGTTTTTT.

This chain joins TRBV18 and TRBJ2-3, with a weak D call TRBD2 (6 bases). V was cut by 4 bases and J by 4 bases, with 21 bases left in between. Germline V gives CDR1 KGHSH, CDR2 LQKENI. The CDR3 loop spans 17 amino acids. This CDR3 is CASSLYETSRTPDTQYF. As DNA, the CDR3 is TGTGCCAGCTCACTTTACGAGACTAGTAGGACACCAGATACGCAGTATTTT.

Only one count was recorded for this clone. The chain uses TRBV7-9 and TRBJ1-1; unclear D gene. V lost 4 bases to trimming and J lost 5 bases, with 11 bases between them. This CDR3 region has 13 residues. Per germline, CDR1 SEHNR and CDR2 FQNEAQ (reference sequence). The DNA of the CDR3 is TGTGCCAGCAGCTCACGGGAGTGGACTGAAGCTTTCTTT. It translates to CASSSREWTEAFF.

J is TRBJ2-3 and V is TRBV5-1, with 14 bases aligning to TRBD2. The germline V gene has CDR1 SGHRS and CDR2 YFSETQ. V was clipped by 4 bases and J by 4 bases; unmatched bases: 5. CDR3 size: 16 residues. The CDR3 reads CASSPRTSGGSDTQYF. The CDR3 nucleotides are TGCGCCAGCAGCCCGAGGACTAGCGGGGGGTCAGATACGCAGTATTTT.

The rearrangement links TRBV5-8 to TRBJ1-5; weak D call: TRBD1 (5 bases). CDR3 length: 14 residues. Germline CDR1 and CDR2: SGHTS and YDEGEE. V lost 4 bases, J lost 7 bases, and 15 bases lay in between. The CDR3 bases are TGTGCCAGCAGCCGGGACTGGGGGGGACAGCCCCAGCATTTT. This translates into CASSRDWGGQPQHF.

This rearrangement joins TRBV28 to TRBJ2-7; the match to TRBD1 covers 7 bases. V was pared by 8 bases and J by 4 bases, with 14 bases of the junction left unmatched. The CDR3 runs 15 residues. CDR1 MDHEN and CDR2 SYDVKM come from the germline V gene. In nucleotides, the CDR3 is TGTGCCAGCCAACACGGGACAGTGTTCCCTTACGAGCAGTACTTC. This translates into CASQHGTVFPYEQYF. Filled out from reference TRBV28 and TRBJ2-7, the complete variable domain reads DVKVTQSSRYLVKRTGEKVFLECVQDMDHENMFWYRQDPGLGLRLIYFSYDVKMKEKGDIPEGYSVSREKKERFSLILESASTNQTSMYLCASQHGTVFPYEQYFGPGTRLTVT.

This chain links TRBV4-1 with TRBJ2-5; 15 positions agree with TRBD2. This CDR3 contains 17 residues. V lost 5 bases, J lost 5 bases, and 9 bases stayed unmatched. Germline values: CDR1 MGHRA, CDR2 YSYEKL. This chain's CDR3 is CASSGRTSGRAWETQYF. For the CDR3, the DNA is TGCGCCAGCAGCGGCCGGACTAGCGGGAGGGCATGGGAGACCCAGTACTTC.

The chain uses TRBV30 and TRBJ1-2; D is unresolved. Trimming shortened V by 2 bases and J by 8 bases, and 18 bases separated the two germline ends. Germline V gene lookup returns CDR1 GTSNPN and CDR2 SVGIG (reference sequence). This CDR3 contains 14 residues. This CDR3 reads CAWSLSMVVGGYTF. CDR3 nucleotides: TGTGCCTGGAGTCTATCCATGGTAGTTGGCGGCTACACCTTC. The full variable domain, rest sourced from reference TRBV30 and TRBJ1-2, is SQTIHQWPATLVQPVGSPLSLECTVEGTSNPNLYWYRQAAGRGLQLLFYSVGIGQISSEVPQNLSASRPQDRQFILSSKKLLLSDSGFYLCAWSLSMVVGGYTFGSGTRLTVV.

V is TRBV4-3 and J is TRBJ1-2; 7 bases match TRBD1. The length of the CDR3 is 13 residues. J gave up 4 bases and V 5 bases, and 4 bases lay outside the gene matches. Per germline, CDR1 LGHNA and CDR2 YSLEER. CDR3 DNA sequence: TGCGCCAGCAGCTTGGACAGGTTCTATGGCTACACCTTC. Translating gives CASSLDRFYGYTF.

This rearrangement joins TRBV7-2 to TRBJ2-2; TRBD2 agrees at 7 bases. This CDR3 has 15 amino acids. The V gene end was trimmed by 0 bases and the J gene end by 8 bases; junction bases not matched to a gene: 6. From germline, CDR1 is SGHTA and CDR2 FQGNSA. The CDR3 sequence: CASSLAGLGSGELFF. The CDR3 nucleotides are TGTGCCAGCAGCTTAGCTGGACTAGGATCTGGGGAGCTGTTTTTT.

The V gene is TRBV7-9, the J gene TRBJ2-7; the match to TRBD1 covers 8 bases. There are 15 residues in the CDR3. J gave up 9 bases and V 6 bases, and 16 bases lay outside the gene matches. Germline-derived CDR1 and CDR2 are SEHNR and FQNEAQ (reference sequence). For the CDR3, the DNA is TGTGCCAGCAGTCCTCCAGGACAGGGTGCAGTTTTGCAGTACTTC. It translates to CASSPPGQGAVLQYF.

This sequence joins TRBV10-3 and TRBJ1-3, with D perhaps matching TRBD1 (5 bases). The CDR3 has 14 residues. Trimming took 6 bases from V and 0 from J, leaving 9 bases between them. Germline CDR1 reads ENHRY; CDR2 reads SYGVKD. The CDR3, as DNA: TGTGCCATCAGCTCGACAGACTCTGGAAACACCATATATTTT. Translating gives CAISSTDSGNTIYF.

The chain combines TRBV29-1 with TRBJ2-2; 12 bases fit TRBD1. The CDR3 is 12 residues long. The junction had 4 bases not matched to a gene; V was cut back by 7 bases and J by 10 bases. The germline V gene encodes CDR1 SQVTM and CDR2 ANQGSEA. CDR3 DNA sequence: TGCAGCGCGGGACAGGGGGCCGCGGAGCTGTTTTTT. Its protein is CSAGQGAAELFF.

This chain links TRBV28 with TRBJ1-5; 10 positions agree with TRBD1. Germline CDR1 is MDHEN and CDR2 is SYDVKM. The CDR3 runs 19 residues. V was clipped by 3 bases and J by 1 base; unmatched bases: 12. CDR3 protein: CASSFSTGGAGWSNQPQHF. CDR3 sequence (DNA): TGTGCCAGCAGTTTCTCGACAGGGGGCGCGGGCTGGAGCAATCAGCCCCAGCATTTT. The variable domain in full, completed from reference TRBV28 and TRBJ1-5, reads DVKVTQSSRYLVKRTGEKVFLECVQDMDHENMFWYRQDPGLGLRLIYFSYDVKMKEKGDIPEGYSVSREKKERFSLILESASTNQTSMYLCASSFSTGGAGWSNQPQHFGDGTRLSIL.

A single count supports this clone. The rearrangement joins TRBV7-4 to TRBJ1-2, with 10 bases that match TRBD1. J gave up 5 bases and V 4 bases, and 7 bases lay outside the gene matches. CDR3 length: 15 residues. The germline gives CDR1 SGHVT, CDR2 SQSDAQ. This CDR3 reads CASSSRKDRGYGYTF. In DNA, the CDR3 is TGTGCCAGCAGCTCTAGGAAGGACAGGGGGTATGGCTACACCTTC. The whole variable domain, filled in from reference TRBV7-4 and TRBJ1-2, reads GAGVSQSPRYKVAKRGRDVALRCDSISGHVTLYWYRQTLGQGSEVLTYSQSDAQRDKSGRPSGRFSAERPERSVSTLKIQRTEQGDSAVYLCASSSRKDRGYGYTFGSGTRLTVV.

This clone has just one count. At the DNA level, this CDR3 is encoded by other sequences in the same sample as well. V and J are TRBV9 and TRBJ2-2; D is uncertain. V lost 0 bases, J lost 1 base, and 7 bases lay in between. From germline, CDR1 is SGDLS and CDR2 YYNGEE. The CDR3 has 15 residues. Here the CDR3 reads CASSVGAGNTGELFF. In DNA form, the CDR3 reads TGTGCCAGCAGCGTAGGTGCTGGGAACACCGGGGAGCTGTTTTTT.

V usage is TRBV4-1 and J usage is TRBJ2-5; the match to TRBD2 covers 11 bases. With V trimmed by 4 bases and J by 7 bases, 17 bases remained unmatched. This CDR3 is built from 18 residues. Germline V gives CDR1 MGHRA, CDR2 YSYEKL. CDR3 DNA sequence: TGCGCCAGCAGCCTAATAGCGGGGGGGCAGGGAGTAAGAGGGACCCAGTACTTC. It yields the protein CASSLIAGGQGVRGTQYF.

The rearrangement uses TRBV10-1 and TRBJ2-6; D is undetermined. The V gene lost 10 bases and the J gene lost 0 bases, with 13 bases spanning the gap. Germline CDR1 is WNHNN and CDR2 is SYGVQD (reference sequence). This CDR3 is 15 amino acids long. The CDR3 sequence: CATRTSGSGANVLTF. CDR3 nucleotides: TGCGCCACCCGGACGTCCGGCTCTGGGGCCAACGTCCTGACTTTC.

The rearrangement uses TRBV14 and TRBJ1-6; possibly TRBD1 for D (5 bases). Germline CDR1 and CDR2: SGHDN and FVKESK. This CDR3 is 16 amino acids long. V was clipped by 0 bases and J by 7 bases, with 13 bases between them. The CDR3 is CASSQEDGRDNSPLHF. CDR3 nucleotides: TGTGCCAGCAGCCAAGAGGACGGACGGGACAATTCACCCCTCCACTTT.

To note about this clone: Different DNA sequences within this sample yield the same CDR3. The genes are TRBV6-5 and TRBJ2-7; 10 bases agree with TRBD1. The CDR3 loop spans 15 amino acids. Germline CDR1 and CDR2: MNHEY and SVGAGI. With V trimmed by 2 bases and J by 2 bases, 3 bases remained unmatched. This chain's CDR3 is CASSYRDRGPYEQYF. CDR3 in DNA: TGTGCCAGCAGTTACCGGGACAGGGGCCCCTACGAGCAGTACTTC.